Each of the 14 T cell receptor beta chains below was sequenced from the same sample in a study of T cells in Graves' hyperthyroidism and ophthalmopathy. RNA transcripts gave rise to amplified TCR beta CDR3 regions. Carried out on the TCR CDR3, a first-round RT-PCR used the HTBI primer set. TCRdb recomputed calls from the multiplex PCR reads with MiXCR, one row per CDR3 protein. Of around 350,000 distinct CDR3 sequences in the sample, 15% to 20% were seen once. The sequenced sample was blood. These receptor sequences come from a woman between 18 and 29 years old with Graves' hyperthyroidism.

Many counts were recorded for this clonotype. The rearrangement uses TRBV5-1 and TRBJ2-7; 8 nucleotides align to TRBD1. The V and J ends lost 7 bases and 1 base, in that order; junction bases with no gene match: 10. Germline CDR1 SGHRS, CDR2 YFSETQ. The CDR3 is 15 amino acids. The CDR3 DNA sequence: TGCGCCAGCCAAACCGGGACAGGCATGTCCTACGAGCAGTACTTC. Residues: CASQTGTGMSYEQYF.

This clonotype was observed once. This chain links TRBV6-1 with TRBJ1-2, with no clear D. There are 22 residues in the CDR3. CDR1 is MNHNS, CDR2 SASEGT, per germline. V lost 1 base and J lost 0, with 30 bases in between. The CDR3 sequence: CASSEEIRRNGVTITTNYGYTF. In DNA form, the CDR3 reads TGTGCCAGCAGTGAAGAGATCCGAAGGAATGGGGTCACGATCACAACTAACTATGGCTACACCTTC.

This clonotype was observed many times. The V gene is TRBV18, the J gene TRBJ2-2, with D uncertain. The CDR3 sequence is 15 residues long. Germline V gene data show CDR1 as KGHSH and CDR2 as LQKENI. V was clipped by 4 bases and J by 4 bases, with 13 bases between them. In nucleotides, the CDR3 is TGTGCCAGCTCACAAGGCCCGCCTGGCACCGGGGAGCTGTTTTTT. This translates into CASSQGPPGTGELFF. The variable domain in full, with the rest retrieved from reference TRBV18 and TRBJ2-2, is NAGVMQNPRHLVRRRGQEARLRCSPMKGHSHVYWYRQLPEEGLKFMVYLQKENIIDESGMPKERFSAEFPKEGPSILRIQQVVRGDSAAYFCASSQGPPGTGELFFGEGSRLTVL.

Concerning this clonotype: It may be a read error: a sequence one base away is much more abundant. V and J are TRBV6-1 and TRBJ2-7, with D possibly TRBD1 on 5 matching bases. Germline V gene data show CDR1 as MNHNS and CDR2 as SASEGT. The V and J ends lost 10 bases and 2 bases respectively, with 12 bases between them. This CDR3 contains 12 residues. CDR3 in amino acids: CAIQGGTYEQYF. CDR3 nucleotide sequence: TGTGCCATCCAGGGTGGGACCTACGAGCAGTACTTC.

The chain couples TRBV19 to TRBJ2-7; D is perhaps TRBD1 (6 bases). The CDR3 totals 15 residues. Germline lookup yields CDR1 LNHDA and CDR2 SQIVND (reference sequence). V was trimmed by 2 bases and J by 5 bases, leaving 16 bases between them. DNA for the CDR3: TGTGCCAGTAGTATAAGTGGTCAGGGGAAGAACGAGCAGTACTTC. Amino acids: CASSISGQGKNEQYF.

This clonotype occurred many times. The chain links TRBV5-1 to TRBJ1-2; D is ambiguous. This CDR3 contains 13 residues. Germline CDR1 reads SGHRS; CDR2 reads YFSETQ. Trimming took 0 bases from V and 6 from J, leaving 9 bases between them. The CDR3 coding sequence is TGCGCCAGCAGCTTGGGGCAGGCGGATGGCTACACCTTC. Encoded protein: CASSLGQADGYTF.

This clonotype has ten or more counts. The gene calls are TRBV7-2 and TRBJ2-5, with a tentative D call TRBD2 (7 bases). V was pared by 5 bases and J by 4 bases, with 14 bases between. The germline V gene encodes CDR1 SGHTA and CDR2 FQGNSA. The CDR3 length is 14 residues. The CDR3 DNA sequence: TGTGCCAGCAGCCGAGGGGGGGGCTTAGAGACCCAGTACTTC. Translating it yields CASSRGGGLETQYF.

The V call is TRBV5-1, the J call TRBJ1-6; 9 nucleotides line up with TRBD1. V shed 5 bases, J shed 10 bases, and the junction held 7 bases outside the gene matches. This CDR3 has 14 residues. Germline-derived CDR1 and CDR2 are SGHRS and YFSETQ. The CDR3 reads CASSSGTGKSPLHF. CDR3 coding DNA: TGCGCCAGCAGTTCGGGGACAGGGAAATCACCCCTCCACTTT.

At least ten counts were recorded for this clonotype. The rearrangement joins TRBV12-3 or TRBV12-4 to TRBJ2-7; 7 bases agree with TRBD2. The CDR3 is 15 residues long. V shed 2 bases and J 2 bases; nucleotides not matched to a gene: 6. CDR3 protein: CASSLRLAEPYEQYF. The CDR3, as DNA: TGTGCCAGCAGTTTAAGGCTAGCGGAACCCTACGAGCAGTACTTC.

This clonotype was detected ten times or more. V and J are TRBV12-3 or TRBV12-4 and TRBJ2-4, with D tentatively TRBD2 (6 bases). The germline V and J ends were trimmed by 6 bases and 3 bases, with 15 bases remaining between them. The CDR3 loop spans 15 amino acids. The CDR3 coding sequence is TGTGCCAGCAGACCCCCCACGGGGGACAAAAACATTCAGTACTTC. It codes for CASRPPTGDKNIQYF.

This clonotype turned up a few times. The rearrangement links TRBV12-3 or TRBV12-4 to TRBJ1-1; maybe TRBD1 (6 bases). The germline V and J ends were trimmed by 6 bases and 4 bases, with 15 bases remaining between them. There are 14 residues in the CDR3. Here the CDR3 DNA reads TGTGCCAGCAGGACCATGGGAGGGGGCACTGAAGCTTTCTTT. Amino acids: CASRTMGGGTEAFF.

This clonotype was observed at least ten times. This chain joins TRBV6-4 and TRBJ2-3; 9 positions agree with TRBD2. The J segment lost 4 bases and the V segment lost 3 bases, leaving 2 bases of the junction unmatched. The germline CDR1 and CDR2 sequences are MRHNA and SNTAGT. The CDR3 extends over 14 amino acids. CDR3 loop: CASSEASGADTQYF. The CDR3, as DNA: TGTGCCAGCAGTGAGGCTAGCGGGGCAGATACGCAGTATTTT.

This clonotype was detected ten times or more. The rearrangement uses TRBV2 and TRBJ1-5; D might be TRBD1 (5 bases). The V gene's germline CDR1 is SNHLY and CDR2 FYNNEI. CDR3 length: 14 residues. Trimming took off 4 bases at V and 5 bases at J, with 12 bases between the two ends. The CDR3 DNA reads as TGTGCCAGCAGTGTGCGAAGGGACGATCAGCCCCAGCATTTT. Residues: CASSVRRDDQPQHF.

This clonotype was seen ten or more times. The rearrangement joins TRBV11-1 to TRBJ2-2; D may be TRBD1 or TRBD2 (7 bases each). Trimming cost V 5 bases and J 6 bases, with 10 bases left between them. This CDR3 is 13 amino acids long. Germline V gives CDR1 SGHAT, CDR2 FQDESV (reference sequence). The CDR3 nucleotides are TGTGCCAGCAGCCCAGGGGGGGCCGGGGAGCTGTTTTTT. This translates into CASSPGGAGELFF.